This is a list of T cell receptor beta chains from one sample in a study of shared clonotypes between healthy human individuals. Some clones are missing from TCRdb's copy, which holds only in-frame ones; the method was immunoSEQ multiplex PCR. The sample has about 2.1 million clones, just over 90% seen once; the top ten hold 1.5% to 2%. The specimen sequenced was naive CD8+ T cells from PBMCs. The receptor source for this set is a man aged 18-30 years in good health. Some clones in this sample may be carry-over from other donors' samples. Each CDR3 is given with its conserved first and last residue. Fields, in order: clone size, V gene, J gene, D gene, CDR3 DNA, CDR3 protein. The D gene is left open where the match is weak. Not every row has a clone size; where given, it reads once, few, many or a size class.

-	TRBV5-1	TRBJ2-6	-	TGCGCCAGCAGCTTGGACGGGACGACTATCTCTGGGGCCAACGTCCTGACTTTC	CASSLDGTTISGANVLTF
-	TRBV6-5	TRBJ1-1	-	TGTGCCAGCAGTGACGATACCAGATACACTGAAGCTTTCTTT	CASSDDTRYTEAFF
-	TRBV28	TRBJ2-7	TRBD2	TGTGCCAGCAGTTTCCTAGCGGGAGTTTTCCCCTACGAGCAGTACTTC	CASSFLAGVFPYEQYF
once	TRBV7-8	TRBJ1-2	-	TGTGCCAGCAGCTTAGCTCCGAACACCCCCCATGGCTACACCTTC	CASSLAPNTPHGYTF
-	TRBV29-1	TRBJ2-7	TRBD2	TGCAGCGTAGGACTAGCGGGAGCTCTTGAGCAGTACTTC	CSVGLAGALEQYF
-	TRBV29-1	TRBJ1-2	-	TGCAGCGTGGCCGTAATGGATGGCTACACCTTC	CSVAVMDGYTF
-	TRBV7-2	TRBJ2-5	-	TGTGCCAGCACCCTTCTTTCGGAGGGGGTTTGGGAGACCCAGTACTTC	CASTLLSEGVWETQYF
-	TRBV6-1	TRBJ2-3	TRBD2	TGTGCCAGCAGTGAATGGGATAGAGGCGGGACTACTGATACGCAGTATTTT	CASSEWDRGGTTDTQYF
-	TRBV10-2	TRBJ2-7	TRBD1	TGCGCCAGCAGTGAGCACGGGACAGGGGGACACGAGCAGTACTTC	CASSEHGTGGHEQYF
-	TRBV6-5	TRBJ2-7	TRBD1	TGTGCCAGCAGGCAGGGACAGACGATAACCTACGAGCAGTACTTC	CASRQGQTITYEQYF
-	TRBV5-1	TRBJ1-2	-	TGCGCCAGCAGCTTGGAGACCCGATCAAACTATGGCTACACCTTC	CASSLETRSNYGYTF
-	TRBV28	TRBJ1-1	TRBD1	TGTGCCAGCAGTTTATTAGCTGGACAGGGGTTCACTGAAGCTTTCTTT	CASSLLAGQGFTEAFF
-	TRBV28	TRBJ2-7	-	TGTGCCAGCAGTACCGGGTACGAGCAGTACTTC	CASSTGYEQYF
-	TRBV5-6	TRBJ2-1	-	TGTGCCAGCAGCTTGGTTGGATACAATGAGCAGTTCTTC	CASSLVGYNEQFF
-	TRBV27	TRBJ1-1	-	TGTGCCAGCAGTTTATTGGGGAGTTGGGACACTGAAGCTTTCTTT	CASSLLGSWDTEAFF
-	TRBV7-8	TRBJ2-7	TRBD1	TGTGCCAGCAGCCAGGGGGCTGCGGCACTGACCGAGCAGTACTTC	CASSQGAAALTEQYF
-	TRBV11-2	TRBJ2-6	-	TGTGCCAGCAGCTCACCCCGGGGGGCCAACGTCCTGACTTTC	CASSSPRGANVLTF
-	TRBV4-3	TRBJ1-3	-	TGCGCCAGCAGCCAGTCTCTTCTGGGAAACACCATATATTTT	CASSQSLLGNTIYF
-	TRBV15	TRBJ2-7	TRBD1	TGTGCCACCAGCAGCCACCACAGGGGAAGCTCCTACGAGCAGTACTTC	CATSSHHRGSSYEQYF
-	TRBV4-1	TRBJ1-4	-	TGCGCCAGCAGCCTAAACAGGGCAACTAATGAAAAACTGTTTTTT	CASSLNRATNEKLFF
-	TRBV10-1	TRBJ2-3	-	TGCGCCAGCAGTGAGTCCCGTGGGATCGTAGCAGATACGCAGTATTTT	CASSESRGIVADTQYF
-	TRBV2	TRBJ2-3	TRBD1	TGTGCCAGCAGGGACATGACAGGGGGCGAAGCCGGGGATACGCAGTATTTT	CASRDMTGGEAGDTQYF
-	TRBV6-6	TRBJ2-7	-	TGTGCCAGCAGTTCCGCCGAGGGGCTAGCGTCGTACGAGCAGTACTTC	CASSSAEGLASYEQYF
-	TRBV11-2	TRBJ2-1	TRBD2	TGTGCCAGCAGCGACACCTTAGCGGGAGCGACGGGGAATGAGCAGTTCTTC	CASSDTLAGATGNEQFF
once	TRBV5-4	TRBJ2-7	-	TGTGCCAGCAGCTCACACAGGGAAGAGCAGTACTTC	CASSSHREEQYF
-	TRBV19	TRBJ2-7	-	TGTGCCAGTAGGTCACGGGATTGGACTGCGGGGGAGCAGTACTTC	CASRSRDWTAGEQYF
-	TRBV7-9	TRBJ2-1	-	TGTGCCAGCAGACGCCCTGGAAATGAGCAGTTCTTC	CASRRPGNEQFF
once	TRBV9	TRBJ2-3	-	TGTGCCAGCAGCGCCCCCGGGTCCCCGGGTACGCAGTATTTT	CASSAPGSPGTQYF
once	TRBV30	TRBJ1-1	TRBD1	TGTGCCTGGGGGACAGGGGCAACTGTCGGGAACACTGAAGCTTTCTTT	CAWGTGATVGNTEAFF
-	TRBV9	TRBJ1-4	-	TGTGCCAGCAGCCCCTCAGGCGCAGAACTGTTTTTT	CASSPSGAELFF
-	TRBV5-4	TRBJ2-7	TRBD1	TGTGCCAGCAGCCGAGAAACAGGGGCGCAATACGAGCAGTACTTC	CASSRETGAQYEQYF
-	TRBV29-1	TRBJ2-3	TRBD2	TGCAGCGGATCTAGCGGGAGGGTCTTTCGCACAGATACGCAGTATTTT	CSGSSGRVFRTDTQYF
-	TRBV7-9	TRBJ2-5	TRBD2	TGTGCCAGCAGCCCGCCCCTAGCGGGAGGTGAGACCCAGTACTTC	CASSPPLAGGETQYF
-	TRBV6-1	TRBJ2-7	-	TGTGCCAGCAGTGAGGGTCCAGACAGGACCTACGAGCAGTACTTC	CASSEGPDRTYEQYF
-	TRBV7-9	TRBJ2-5	-	TGTGCCAGCAGCCTCGGGGCTCGATACCAAGAGACCCAGTACTTC	CASSLGARYQETQYF
-	TRBV6-5	TRBJ2-3	TRBD1	TGTGCCAGCAGCCGGGACAGGGGAACAGATACGCAGTATTTT	CASSRDRGTDTQYF
once	TRBV29-1	TRBJ2-7	-	TGCAGCGTTCGGACGGGGACCTACGAGCAGTACTTC	CSVRTGTYEQYF